The 18 T cell receptor beta chains below were found in one sample sequenced in a study of blood T cell repertoires in COVID-19. The table came from immunoSEQ multiplex PCR; TCRdb's copy has only in-frame clones and leaves some out. The profile shows tens of thousands of clones, about 87% of them singletons. Sequenced material: peripheral blood. These TCRs come from a human donor in a cohort sampled during active COVID-19.

The V gene is TRBV3-1 (or the pseudogene TRBV3-2), the J gene TRBJ2-7; D might be TRBD2 (5 bases). Looked up from germline, CDR1 is LGHDT and CDR2 is YNNKEL (reference sequence). This CDR3 is 14 amino acids long. The germline V and J ends were trimmed by 2 bases and 6 bases, with 14 bases remaining between them. In DNA, the CDR3 is TGTGCCAGCAGCCAATGGGGAGTCCCCCGCGAGCAGTACTTC. This encodes CASSQWGVPREQYF.

In its sample, this clone ranks as medium-sized. The CDR3 DNA follows: TGCAGCGTTGTGACAGCTAACTATGGCTACACCTTC. This sequence encodes CSVVTANYGYTF. V is TRBV29-1 and J is TRBJ1-2, with D possibly TRBD1 on 5 matching bases. Per the germline V gene, CDR1 is SQVTM and CDR2 is ANQGSEA. The CDR3 length is 12 residues. Trimming removed 4 bases at V and 0 bases at J, with 6 bases between.

This chain connects TRBV5-6 to TRBJ2-7; a weak D match, TRBD1 (5 bases). This CDR3 is 15 amino acids long. Germline V gene data show CDR1 as SGHDT and CDR2 as YYEEEE. V was cut by 5 bases and J by 2 bases, with 17 bases left in between. Written as DNA, the CDR3 is TGTGCCAGCAGTTCCGCAAGGGGATTCCCCTACGAGCAGTACTTC. Its translation is CASSSARGFPYEQYF.

The chain is built from TRBV18 and TRBJ2-1; TRBD2 aligns across 8 bases. The J segment lost 2 bases and the V segment lost 3 bases, leaving 6 bases of the junction unmatched. This CDR3 is built from 16 residues. The germline gives CDR1 KGHSH, CDR2 LQKENI. The CDR3 spells CASSPAMREAYNEQFF. The CDR3 DNA is TGTGCCAGCTCACCTGCGATGCGGGAGGCCTACAATGAGCAGTTCTTC.

V is TRBV6-7 and J is TRBJ1-1, with 8 bases aligning to TRBD1. TRBV6-7 is known as an ORF, though its function is uncertain. The V gene end was trimmed by 2 bases and the J gene end by 1 base; junction bases not matched to a gene: 6. The CDR3 covers 16 residues. The chain's CDR3 is CASSYGGTGPNTEAFF. In nucleotides, the CDR3 is TGTGCCAGCAGTTACGGGGGGACAGGACCGAACACTGAAGCTTTCTTT.

V gene TRBV28 combines with J gene TRBJ1-5; 10 nucleotides agree with TRBD1. The germline V gene encodes CDR1 MDHEN and CDR2 SYDVKM. V shed 0 bases, J shed 9 bases, and the junction held 11 bases outside the gene matches. The CDR3 is made up of 17 amino acids. The CDR3, as DNA: TGTGCCAGCAGTTTATGGGGGACAGGGGAGGGTGTTCGGCCCCAGCATTTT. Translated, it gives CASSLWGTGEGVRPQHF.

The chain employs TRBV5-6 and TRBJ2-5; a possible D gene is TRBD2 (6 bases). Germline V lookup: CDR1 SGHDT, CDR2 YYEEEE. The V gene lost 0 bases and the J gene lost 5 bases, with 8 bases spanning the gap. This CDR3 has 13 amino acids. The CDR3 DNA reads TGTGCCAGCAGCTTGGTACGGGGGGAGACCCAGTACTTC. Encoded protein: CASSLVRGETQYF.

The chain joins TRBV7-6 to TRBJ1-2; TRBD1 agrees at 8 bases. The junction had 11 bases not matched to a gene; V was cut back by 5 bases and J by 6 bases. CDR3 length equals 15 residues. Looked up from germline, CDR1 is SGHVS and CDR2 is FNYEAQ. DNA for the CDR3: TGTGCCAGCAGCATCCTTACGACAGGGGACGATGGCTACACCTTC. Its protein is CASSILTTGDDGYTF.

The gene calls are TRBV5-1 and TRBJ2-2; 7 bases match TRBD1. The length of the CDR3 is 16 residues. Germline assignment: CDR1 SGHRS and CDR2 YFSETQ. V dropped 4 bases and J dropped 4; count of bases not matched to a gene: 10. The CDR3 is CASSPEVTGLTGELFF. The CDR3 DNA reads TGCGCCAGCAGCCCAGAAGTGACAGGGCTCACCGGGGAGCTGTTTTTT.

The chain employs TRBV4-1 and TRBJ2-1; unclear D gene. With 0 bases removed from V and 6 bases from J, the gap between germline ends came to 9 bases. Germline V gene lookup returns CDR1 MGHRA and CDR2 YSYEKL. The length of the CDR3 is 14 residues. The chain's CDR3 is CASSQDLEGNEQFF. CDR3 sequence (DNA): TGCGCCAGCAGCCAAGATCTAGAAGGCAATGAGCAGTTCTTC.

The chain joins TRBV27 to TRBJ2-6; D might be TRBD1 (6 bases). From germline, CDR1 is MNHEY and CDR2 SMNVEV (reference sequence). Trimming removed 2 bases from V and 2 bases from J, with 28 bases in between. The length of the CDR3 is 22 residues. The CDR3, as DNA: TGTGCCAGCAGTTTAGTTCAGGGGTACCCTTTTGTCCCAGGAGCTGGGGCCAACGTCCTGACTTTC. Amino acids: CASSLVQGYPFVPGAGANVLTF.

This chain links TRBV6-5 with TRBJ2-7; D gene uncertain. There are 14 residues in the CDR3. The germline V gene encodes CDR1 MNHEY and CDR2 SVGAGI. V was clipped by 4 bases and J by 2 bases, with 12 bases between them. In nucleotides, the CDR3 is TGTGCCAGCAGTTCCCGACTCCGGACCTACGAGCAGTACTTC. It yields the protein CASSSRLRTYEQYF.

The CDR3 sequence is CASRATGQETQYF. Written as DNA, the CDR3 is TGTGCCAGCAGGGCGACAGGACAAGAGACCCAGTACTTC. The rearrangement joins TRBV28 to TRBJ2-5, with D possibly TRBD1 on 6 matching bases. CDR1 is MDHEN, CDR2 SYDVKM, per germline. Trimming took 6 bases from V and 2 from J, leaving 10 bases between them. The CDR3 contains 13 residues.

This chain links TRBV24-1 with TRBJ2-7, with 8 bases fitting TRBD1. The V gene's germline CDR1 is KGHDR and CDR2 SFDVKD. This CDR3 region has 16 residues. With 3 bases clipped from V and 5 bases from J, the junction kept 11 bases outside the gene matches. As DNA, the CDR3 is TGTGCCACCAGTGATCCACATGGACAGGGCATCGACGAGCAGTACTTC. It specifies CATSDPHGQGIDEQYF.

This chain connects TRBV15 to TRBJ1-4, with 9 bases lining up with TRBD1. V dropped 0 bases and J dropped 5; count of bases not matched to a gene: 7. This CDR3 spans 17 amino acids. Germline V gene sequence: CDR1 LNHNV, CDR2 YYDKDF (reference sequence). In nucleotides, the CDR3 is TGTGCCACCAGCAGAGACCGGGACAGGGATTTAAATGAAAAACTGTTTTTT. Translating gives CATSRDRDRDLNEKLFF.

The rearrangement uses TRBV19 and TRBJ1-2; TRBD1 agrees at 9 bases. V lost 7 bases, J lost 7 bases, and 7 bases stayed unmatched. Germline lookup yields CDR1 LNHDA and CDR2 SQIVND (reference sequence). This CDR3 is built from 13 residues. The CDR3 loop is CASTLRDRVGYTF. In nucleotides, the CDR3 is TGTGCCAGTACCCTCCGGGACAGGGTTGGCTACACCTTC.

This clone has only a few counts. The V gene is TRBV5-1, the J gene TRBJ2-7; 9 bases line up with TRBD2. With V trimmed by 5 bases and J by 6 bases, 9 bases remained unmatched. CDR3 length: 14 residues. In germline, CDR1 is SGHRS, CDR2 YFSETQ. CDR3 nucleotides: TGCGCCAGCAGGGCGGTTGGCGGGAGGGGCGAGCAGTACTTC. It codes for CASRAVGGRGEQYF.

The chain joins TRBV6-5 to TRBJ2-2; TRBD1 aligns across 7 bases. J gave up 4 bases and V 6 bases, and 8 bases lay outside the gene matches. The CDR3 has 15 amino acids. Germline assignment: CDR1 MNHEY and CDR2 SVGAGI. CDR3 region: CASRRETGFTGELFF. CDR3 coding DNA: TGTGCCAGCAGAAGAGAGACAGGGTTCACCGGGGAGCTGTTTTTT.